These 22 T cell receptor beta chains came from one sample sequenced in a study of blood T cell repertoires in COVID-19. Libraries were prepared by immunoSEQ multiplex PCR; TCRdb keeps only in-frame clonotypes and omits some of them. The sample has a few hundred thousand clones; roughly 80% are singletons. Material for sequencing was peripheral blood. These TCRs come from a woman of 80 years or more with acute or convalescent COVID-19.

This rearrangement joins TRBV19 to TRBJ2-3; D is unclear. Trimming pared 0 bases from V and 5 bases from J, leaving 12 bases between. The CDR3 runs to 15 residues. The V gene's germline CDR1 is LNHDA and CDR2 SQIVND (reference sequence). The DNA of the CDR3 is TGTGCCAGTAGTATAGAGGCGGCCCCGGAAGATACGCAGTATTTT. As protein: CASSIEAAPEDTQYF.

The rearrangement joins TRBV18 to TRBJ1-3; D might be TRBD1 (6 bases). This CDR3 region has 15 residues. Germline V gene lookup returns CDR1 KGHSH and CDR2 LQKENI. Between the trimmed V and J ends, which lost 2 bases and 0 bases, there was a span of 8 bases. The CDR3 sequence is CASSPFRGSGNTIYF. The CDR3 DNA reads as TGTGCCAGCTCACCATTCAGGGGCTCTGGAAACACCATATATTTT.

This chain uses TRBV9 with TRBJ2-3; 10 bases line up with TRBD1. V dropped 4 bases and J dropped 4; count of bases not matched to a gene: 9. The CDR3 consists of 16 residues. Germline-derived CDR1 and CDR2 are SGDLS and YYNGEE. This chain's CDR3 is CASSPSGTGVPDTQYF. CDR3 DNA: TGTGCCAGCAGCCCATCCGGGACAGGGGTTCCAGATACGCAGTATTTT.

The chain employs TRBV1 and TRBJ2-7; no DNA check was done on the table's D call, TRBD2. TRBV1 is given as a pseudogene. CDR3 length: 18 amino acids. The CDR3: CTSSQDPGTSGYSYEQYF. CDR3 bases: TGCACCAGCAGCCAAGATCCCGGGACTAGCGGCTATTCCTACGAGCAGTACTTC.

The CDR3 bases are TGCGCCAGCAGTGAGGTAGAAAAACTGTTTTTT. Translation: CASSEVEKLFF. The chain is built from TRBV10-2 and TRBJ1-4, with D unclear. The CDR3 has 11 residues. Trimming cost V 2 bases and J 8 bases, with 3 bases left between them. Germline loops: CDR1 WSHSY, CDR2 SAAADI.

This clone was seen once. V and J are TRBV29-1 and TRBJ2-1; the match to TRBD2 covers 12 bases. The CDR3 is made up of 13 amino acids. Germline trimming cut 3 bases from V and 9 bases from J; bases unmatched to any gene: 3. CDR1 is SQVTM, CDR2 ANQGSEA, per germline. Here the CDR3 DNA reads TGCAGCGTTGACAGACTAGCGGGAGTTGAGCAGTTCTTC. Protein product: CSVDRLAGVEQFF.

The chain couples TRBV7-9 to TRBJ2-3; D might be TRBD2 (6 bases). Germline V lookup: CDR1 SEHNR, CDR2 FQNEAQ (reference sequence). V lost 2 bases, J lost 3 bases, and 9 bases lay in between. The CDR3 extends over 14 amino acids. CDR3 sequence (DNA): TGTGCCAGCAGCTTAACCGGACTAACAGATACGCAGTATTTT. Protein sequence: CASSLTGLTDTQYF.

This chain links TRBV9 with TRBJ2-5, with TRBD1 identical over 7 bases. With 0 bases clipped from V and 5 bases from J, the junction kept 4 bases outside the gene matches. Germline V gene data show CDR1 as SGDLS and CDR2 as YYNGEE. This CDR3 region has 14 residues. The CDR3 spells CASSVGGGGETQYF. CDR3 nucleotide sequence: TGTGCCAGCAGCGTAGGAGGGGGCGGGGAGACCCAGTACTTC. The whole variable domain, remainder taken from reference TRBV9 and TRBJ2-5, is DSGVTQTPKHLITATGQRVTLRCSPRSGDLSVYWYQQSLDQGLQFLIQYYNGEERAKGNILERFSAQQFPDLHSELNLSSLELGDSALYFCASSVGGGGETQYFGPGTRLLVL.

This clone was recorded only once. This chain links TRBV5-1 with TRBJ1-1; 7 bases agree with TRBD1. Germline-derived CDR1 and CDR2 are SGHRS and YFSETQ. J lost 0 bases, V lost 1 base, and 0 bases had no gene match. The CDR3 has 14 amino acids. CDR3 residues: CASSLTGVNTEAFF. The CDR3 DNA is TGCGCCAGCAGCTTGACAGGGGTGAACACTGAAGCTTTCTTT. Looking up the rest from reference TRBV5-1 and TRBJ1-1 gives the full variable domain: KAGVTQTPRYLIKTRGQQVTLSCSPISGHRSVSWYQQTPGQGLQFLFEYFSETQRNKGNFPGRFSGRQFSNSRSEMNVSTLELGDSALYLCASSLTGVNTEAFFGQGTRLTVV.

V is TRBV29-1 and J is TRBJ2-7; tentative D call: TRBD1 (5 bases). With 4 bases removed from V and 3 bases from J, the gap between germline ends came to 10 bases. The CDR3 totals 12 residues. Germline-derived CDR1 and CDR2 are SQVTM and ANQGSEA. This CDR3 is CSVAGFNYEQYF. The CDR3 DNA sequence: TGCAGCGTTGCAGGGTTTAACTACGAGCAGTACTTC.

V and J are TRBV11-2 and TRBJ2-3, with TRBD2 matching 9 bases. From germline, CDR1 is SGHAT and CDR2 FQNNGV. This CDR3 has 16 amino acids. V dropped 5 bases and J dropped 2; count of bases not matched to a gene: 8. CDR3 DNA: TGTGCCAGCAGCCCATTAGCGGGGGAAACCACAGATACGCAGTATTTT. Encoded protein: CASSPLAGETTDTQYF. Full variable domain (remainder filled in from reference TRBV11-2 and TRBJ2-3): EAGVAQSPRYKIIEKRQSVAFWCNPISGHATLYWYQQILGQGPKLLIQFQNNGVVDDSQLPKDRFSAERLKGVDSTLKIQPAKLEDSAVYLCASSPLAGETTDTQYFGPGTRLTVL.

The chain carries TRBV25-1 and TRBJ1-5; D possibly corresponds to TRBD1 (5 bases). Germline CDR1 is MGHDK and CDR2 is SYGVNS. The CDR3 length is 14 residues. V lost 4 bases to trimming and J lost 1 base, with 8 bases between them. CDR3 amino acids: CASSGSGSNQPQHF. The DNA for the CDR3 is TGTGCCAGCAGTGGGTCAGGGAGCAATCAGCCCCAGCATTTT. Looking up the rest from reference TRBV25-1 and TRBJ1-5 gives the full variable domain: EADIYQTPRYLVIGTGKKITLECSQTMGHDKMYWYQQDPGMELHLIHYSYGVNSTEKGDLSSESTVSRIRTEHFPLTLESARPSHTSQYLCASSGSGSNQPQHFGDGTRLSIL.

The CDR3 DNA sequence: TGCGCCAGCAGTGAGTCAGAGGGCGACCCCTACGAGCAGTACTTC. It translates to CASSESEGDPYEQYF. J is TRBJ2-7 and V is TRBV10-1, with a tentative D call TRBD2 (5 bases). The CDR3 loop spans 15 amino acids. The V gene's germline CDR1 is WNHNN and CDR2 SYGVQD (reference sequence). V lost 0 bases, J lost 2 bases, and 11 bases lay in between.

The table lists this clone with a few counts. The chain links TRBV6-1 to TRBJ2-7; 11 bases fit TRBD2. The ends lost 1 base at V and 2 bases at J; junction bases unmatched: 7. Germline loops: CDR1 MNHNS, CDR2 SASEGT. This CDR3 has 17 amino acids. CDR3 region: CASSEVPLAGGPYEQYF. In nucleotides, the CDR3 is TGTGCCAGCAGTGAAGTCCCATTAGCGGGAGGGCCCTACGAGCAGTACTTC.

The V gene is TRBV12-3 or TRBV12-4, the J gene TRBJ1-2, with D unclear. This CDR3 spans 11 amino acids. The V end lost 0 bases, the J end lost 8 bases, and 4 bases lay between the germline ends. CDR3: CASSLAGGYTF. CDR3 nucleotides: TGTGCCAGCAGTTTAGCTGGCGGCTACACCTTC.

V gene TRBV11-1 combines with J gene TRBJ2-5; 9 bases are a match to TRBD2. The V gene's germline CDR1 is SGHAT and CDR2 FQDESV (reference sequence). Trimming at V came to 3 bases and at J to 4 bases, leaving 9 bases not matched to a gene. The CDR3 loop spans 16 amino acids. This chain's CDR3 is CASSLGRQAGGETQYF. The CDR3 nucleotides are TGTGCCAGCAGCTTGGGAAGACAAGCGGGAGGAGAGACCCAGTACTTC.

As for this clone: Its ends do not fully match the called genes, so a read error is possible. The chain carries TRBV3-1 (or the pseudogene TRBV3-2) and TRBJ2-7, with 8 bases identical to TRBD1. CDR3 length: 14 residues. Germline V gene data show CDR1 as LGHDT and CDR2 as YNNKEL (reference sequence). This CDR3 is CASSQGQGTYEQYF. The CDR3 nucleotides read TGTGCCAGCAGTCAAGGACAGGGAACCTACGAGCAGTACTTC.

The chain joins TRBV14 to TRBJ1-2, with 8 bases fitting TRBD1. V gave up 4 bases and J gave up 6 bases; unmatched junction bases: 10. CDR3 length equals 15 residues. The V gene's germline CDR1 is SGHDN and CDR2 FVKESK. The DNA of the CDR3 is TGTGCCAGCAGCCCCTTTGGACAGGGCATTAATGGCTACACCTTC. Translating gives CASSPFGQGINGYTF.

This chain uses TRBV11-1 with TRBJ1-2; perhaps TRBD1 as D (5 bases). CDR1 and CDR2 (germline): SGHAT, FQDESV (reference sequence). With 5 bases removed from V and 4 bases from J, the gap between germline ends came to 11 bases. This CDR3 spans 13 amino acids. Written as DNA, the CDR3 is TGTGCCAGCAGCCTCGGACAAATCTATGGCTACACCTTC. As protein: CASSLGQIYGYTF. Variable domain in full (rest from reference TRBV11-1 and TRBJ1-2): EAEVAQSPRYKITEKSQAVAFWCDPISGHATLYWYRQILGQGPELLVQFQDESVVDDSQLPKDRFSAERLKGVDSTLKIQPAELGDSAMYLCASSLGQIYGYTFGSGTRLTVV.

The chain combines TRBV24-1 with TRBJ1-5, with D hard to call. CDR3 length: 15 amino acids. The germline V gene has CDR1 KGHDR and CDR2 SFDVKD. V was shortened by 4 bases and J by 6 bases, with 15 bases between the two germline ends. This chain's CDR3 is CATSEATGIGQPQHF. In DNA, the CDR3 is TGTGCCACCAGTGAGGCGACGGGTATTGGTCAGCCCCAGCATTTT.

The chain links TRBV3-1 (or the pseudogene TRBV3-2) to TRBJ1-6; a possible D gene is TRBD1 (6 bases). The germline V and J ends were trimmed by 1 base and 10 bases, with 14 bases remaining between them. Germline lookup yields CDR1 LGHDT and CDR2 YNNKEL (reference sequence). The CDR3 consists of 15 residues. CDR3 in amino acids: CASSQGRTVGSPLHF. The DNA for the CDR3 is TGTGCCAGCAGCCAAGGAAGGACAGTAGGATCACCCCTCCACTTT.

A single count supports this clone. The V call is TRBV28, the J call TRBJ1-4; 9 positions agree with TRBD1. The V and J ends lost 0 bases and 5 bases, in that order; junction bases with no gene match: 4. Germline lookup yields CDR1 MDHEN and CDR2 SYDVKM. The CDR3 length is 16 residues. CDR3 protein: CASSLWAGTGNEKLFF. The CDR3 region has the DNA TGTGCCAGCAGTTTATGGGCCGGGACAGGGAATGAAAAACTGTTTTTT. Drawing the rest from reference TRBV28 and TRBJ1-4, the complete variable domain is DVKVTQSSRYLVKRTGEKVFLECVQDMDHENMFWYRQDPGLGLRLIYFSYDVKMKEKGDIPEGYSVSREKKERFSLILESASTNQTSMYLCASSLWAGTGNEKLFFGSGTQLSVL.